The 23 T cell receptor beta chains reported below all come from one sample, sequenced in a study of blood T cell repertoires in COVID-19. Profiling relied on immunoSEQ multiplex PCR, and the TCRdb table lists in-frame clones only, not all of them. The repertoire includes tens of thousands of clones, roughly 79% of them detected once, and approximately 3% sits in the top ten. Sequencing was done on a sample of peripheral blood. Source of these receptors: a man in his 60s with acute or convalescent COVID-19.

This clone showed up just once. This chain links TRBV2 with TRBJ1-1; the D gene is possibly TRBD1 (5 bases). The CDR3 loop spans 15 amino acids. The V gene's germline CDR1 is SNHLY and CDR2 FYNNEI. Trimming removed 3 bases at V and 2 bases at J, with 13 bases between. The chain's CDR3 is CASSERGGGNTEAFF. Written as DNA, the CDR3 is TGTGCCAGCAGTGAGAGGGGAGGAGGTAACACTGAAGCTTTCTTT.

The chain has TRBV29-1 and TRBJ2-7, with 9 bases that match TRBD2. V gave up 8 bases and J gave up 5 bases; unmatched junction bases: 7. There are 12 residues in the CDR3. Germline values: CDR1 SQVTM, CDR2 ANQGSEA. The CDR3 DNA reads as TGCAGCACCTATAGCGGGGGAGACGAGCAGTACTTC. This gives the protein CSTYSGGDEQYF.

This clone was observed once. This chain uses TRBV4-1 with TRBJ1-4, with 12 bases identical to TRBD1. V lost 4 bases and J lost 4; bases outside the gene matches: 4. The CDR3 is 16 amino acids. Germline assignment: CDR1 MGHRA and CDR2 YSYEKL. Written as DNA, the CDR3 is TGCGCCAGCAGCCCCGGGACAGGGGGCTTTAATGAAAAACTGTTTTTT. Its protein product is CASSPGTGGFNEKLFF.

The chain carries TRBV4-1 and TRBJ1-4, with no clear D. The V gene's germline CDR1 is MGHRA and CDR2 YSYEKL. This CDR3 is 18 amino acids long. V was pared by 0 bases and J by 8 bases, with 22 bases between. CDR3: CASSQEGLRATHSEKLFF. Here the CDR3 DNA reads TGCGCCAGCAGCCAAGAAGGTTTGCGTGCAACCCATAGCGAAAAACTGTTTTTT.

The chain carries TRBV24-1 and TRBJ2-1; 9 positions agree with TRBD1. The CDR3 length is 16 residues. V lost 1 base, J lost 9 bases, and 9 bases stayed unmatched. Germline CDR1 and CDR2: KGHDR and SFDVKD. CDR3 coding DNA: TGTGCCACCAGTGATTTTACCGGGACAGGGCAATCTGAGCAGTTCTTC. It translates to CATSDFTGTGQSEQFF.

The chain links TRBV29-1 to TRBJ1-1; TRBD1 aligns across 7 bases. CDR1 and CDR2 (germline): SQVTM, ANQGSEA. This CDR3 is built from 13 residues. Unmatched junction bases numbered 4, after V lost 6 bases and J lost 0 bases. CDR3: CSVGQKMNTEAFF. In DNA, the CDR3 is TGCAGCGTGGGACAGAAAATGAACACTGAAGCTTTCTTT. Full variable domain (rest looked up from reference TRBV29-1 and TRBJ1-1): SAVISQKPSRDICQRGTSLTIQCQVDSQVTMMFWYRQQPGQSLTLIATANQGSEATYESGFVIDKFPISRPNLTFSTLTVSNMSPEDSSIYLCSVGQKMNTEAFFGQGTRLTVV.

The CDR3 loop reads CASSSLAHRGGSYNEQFF. The CDR3 nucleotides are TGTGCCAGCAGTTCGCTAGCTCATCGGGGGGGCTCCTACAATGAGCAGTTCTTC. The chain is built from TRBV28 and TRBJ2-1; 8 bases line up with TRBD2. Germline V lookup: CDR1 MDHEN, CDR2 SYDVKM. Trimming removed 4 bases from V and 0 bases from J; junction bases left unmatched: 11. The CDR3 loop spans 18 amino acids.

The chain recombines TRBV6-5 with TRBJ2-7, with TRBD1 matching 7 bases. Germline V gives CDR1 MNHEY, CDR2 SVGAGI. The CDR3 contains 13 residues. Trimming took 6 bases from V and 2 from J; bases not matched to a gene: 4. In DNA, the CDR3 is TGTGCCAGCAGGACAGGGAAGGCCTACGAGCAGTACTTC. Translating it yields CASRTGKAYEQYF.

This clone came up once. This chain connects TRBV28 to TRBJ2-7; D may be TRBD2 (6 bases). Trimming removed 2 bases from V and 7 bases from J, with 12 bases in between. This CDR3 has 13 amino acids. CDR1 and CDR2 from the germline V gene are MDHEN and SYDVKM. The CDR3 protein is CASSLRLDREQYF. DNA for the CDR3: TGTGCCAGCAGTTTACGACTAGATCGGGAGCAGTACTTC.

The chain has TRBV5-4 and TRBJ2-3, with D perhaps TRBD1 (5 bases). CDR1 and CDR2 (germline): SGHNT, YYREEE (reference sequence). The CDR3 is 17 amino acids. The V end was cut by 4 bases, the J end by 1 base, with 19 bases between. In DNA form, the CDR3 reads TGTGCCAGCAGCGCCCCGACAGTAAAAGCCCGCACAGATACGCAGTATTTT. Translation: CASSAPTVKARTDTQYF.

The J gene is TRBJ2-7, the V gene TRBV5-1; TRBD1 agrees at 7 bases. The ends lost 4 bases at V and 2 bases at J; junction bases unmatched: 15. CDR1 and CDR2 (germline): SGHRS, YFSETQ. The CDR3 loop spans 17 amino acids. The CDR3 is CASSKQPGTDYPYEQYF. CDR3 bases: TGCGCCAGCAGCAAACAACCAGGGACAGACTACCCCTACGAGCAGTACTTC.

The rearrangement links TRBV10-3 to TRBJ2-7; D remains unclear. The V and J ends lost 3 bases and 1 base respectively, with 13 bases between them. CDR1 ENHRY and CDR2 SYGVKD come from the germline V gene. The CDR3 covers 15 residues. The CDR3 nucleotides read TGTGCCATCAGTGAAAATCGACAAAAATCCTACGAGCAGTACTTC. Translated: CAISENRQKSYEQYF.

CDR3 sequence reads: CASRPGTSGYNEQFF. The CDR3 DNA reads as TGCGCCAGCAGGCCCGGGACTAGCGGATACAATGAGCAGTTCTTC. The chain combines TRBV5-1 with TRBJ2-1; TRBD2 agrees at 11 bases. This CDR3 is 15 amino acids long. Trimming removed 5 bases from V and 4 bases from J; junction bases left unmatched: 5. Germline CDR1 and CDR2: SGHRS and YFSETQ.

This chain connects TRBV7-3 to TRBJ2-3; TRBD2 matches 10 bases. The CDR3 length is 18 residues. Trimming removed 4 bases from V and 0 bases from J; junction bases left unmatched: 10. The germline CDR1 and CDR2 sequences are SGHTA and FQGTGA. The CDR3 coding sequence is TGTGCCAGCAGCTCAGGCCCTGCTAGCGGGGGTAGCACAGATACGCAGTATTTT. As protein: CASSSGPASGGSTDTQYF.

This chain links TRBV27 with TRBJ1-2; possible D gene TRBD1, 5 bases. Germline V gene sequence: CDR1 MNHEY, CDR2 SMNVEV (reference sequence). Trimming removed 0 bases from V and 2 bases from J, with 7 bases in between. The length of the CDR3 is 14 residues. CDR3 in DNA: TGTGCCAGCAGTTTATCGTCAGGGAACTATGGCTACACCTTC. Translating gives CASSLSSGNYGYTF.

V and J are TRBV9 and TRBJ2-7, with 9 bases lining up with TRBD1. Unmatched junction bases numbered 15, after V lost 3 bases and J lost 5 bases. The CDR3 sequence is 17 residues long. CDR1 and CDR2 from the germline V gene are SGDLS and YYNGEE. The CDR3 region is CASSAHFWTGEKNEQYF. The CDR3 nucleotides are TGTGCCAGCAGCGCCCATTTCTGGACAGGGGAGAAGAACGAGCAGTACTTC.

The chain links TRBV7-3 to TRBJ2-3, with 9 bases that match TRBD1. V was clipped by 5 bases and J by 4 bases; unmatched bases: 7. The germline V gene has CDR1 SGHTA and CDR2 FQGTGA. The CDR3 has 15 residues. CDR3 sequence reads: CASSPQGALADTQYF. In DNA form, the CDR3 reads TGTGCCAGCAGCCCACAGGGGGCGCTCGCAGATACGCAGTATTTT.

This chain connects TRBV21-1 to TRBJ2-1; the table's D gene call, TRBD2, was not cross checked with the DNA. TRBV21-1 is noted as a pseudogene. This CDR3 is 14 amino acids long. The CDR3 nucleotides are TGTGCCAGCAGCAAAGAGCGGGACCCTCTGGCGCAGTTCTTC. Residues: CASSKERDPLAQFF.

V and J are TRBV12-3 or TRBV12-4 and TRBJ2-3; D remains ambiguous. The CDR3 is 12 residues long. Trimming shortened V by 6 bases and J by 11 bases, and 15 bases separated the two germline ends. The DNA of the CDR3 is TGTGCCAGCAGCCCACGGCGGAGTGGGCAGTATTTT. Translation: CASSPRRSGQYF.

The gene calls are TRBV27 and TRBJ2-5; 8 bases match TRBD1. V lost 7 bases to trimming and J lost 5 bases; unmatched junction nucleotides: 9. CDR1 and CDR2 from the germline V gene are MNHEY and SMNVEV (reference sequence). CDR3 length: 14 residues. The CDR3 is CASKDRDTRETQYF. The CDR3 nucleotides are TGTGCCAGCAAGGACAGGGACACAAGGGAGACCCAGTACTTC.

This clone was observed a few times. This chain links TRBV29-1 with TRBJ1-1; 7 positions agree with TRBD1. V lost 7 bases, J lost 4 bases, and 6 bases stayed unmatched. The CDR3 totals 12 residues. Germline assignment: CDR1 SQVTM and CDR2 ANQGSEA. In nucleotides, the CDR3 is TGCAGCGCCTACAGGGGAGGCACTGAAGCTTTCTTT. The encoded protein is CSAYRGGTEAFF. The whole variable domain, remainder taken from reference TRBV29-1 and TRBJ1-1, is SAVISQKPSRDICQRGTSLTIQCQVDSQVTMMFWYRQQPGQSLTLIATANQGSEATYESGFVIDKFPISRPNLTFSTLTVSNMSPEDSSIYLCSAYRGGTEAFFGQGTRLTVV.

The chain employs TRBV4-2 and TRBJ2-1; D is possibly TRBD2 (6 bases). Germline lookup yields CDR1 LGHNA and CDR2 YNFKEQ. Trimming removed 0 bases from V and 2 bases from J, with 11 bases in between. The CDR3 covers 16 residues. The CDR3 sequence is CASSQDGGNTYNEQFF. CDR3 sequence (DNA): TGTGCCAGCAGCCAAGATGGGGGGAATACCTACAATGAGCAGTTCTTC.

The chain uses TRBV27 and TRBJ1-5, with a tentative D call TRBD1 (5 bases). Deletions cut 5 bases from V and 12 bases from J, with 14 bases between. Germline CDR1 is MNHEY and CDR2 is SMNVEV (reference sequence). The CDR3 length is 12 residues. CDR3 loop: CASSLRGHDQHF. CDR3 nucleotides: TGTGCCAGCAGTCTGCGAGGACACGACCAGCATTTT.